The clone carrying this T cell receptor beta chain was detected once. The antigen remains unidentified. The sample comes from a study of shared clonotypes between healthy human individuals. Study background: The study used three CD4 naive, three CD4 memory, two CD8 naive and one CD8 memory plate per donor. Study-level findings and limits: Sorted-subset sequencing, rarefaction showed, was incomplete despite large depth.

Assay used: immunoSEQ multiplex PCR; TCRdb lists only in-frame clones, some missing. The table records approximately 1,000,000 clones, roughly 74% of them present only once. Healthy HIV-negative adults with no recent acute infections or vaccinations were recruited as donors. This receptor was identified in a man younger than 35 in good health. Some clones in this sample may be carry-over from other donors' samples. Sequenced material: memory CD4+ T cells from PBMCs. Subset described: CD45RA-negative fraction.

CDR3 DNA sequence: TGTGCCAGCAGCCCGACCGGGACAGCTTCCTACGAGCAGTACTTC. Encoded protein: CASSPTGTASYEQYF. The chain is built from TRBV5-4 and TRBJ2-7; TRBD1 matches 7 bases. Germline CDR1 is SGHNT and CDR2 is YYREEE (reference sequence). The CDR3 covers 15 residues. Trimming took 4 bases from V and 1 from J; bases not matched to a gene: 8.